These T cell receptor beta chains were read from a single sample in a study of pediatric ulcerative colitis. Sequenced by immunoSEQ multiplex PCR; TCRdb stores in-frame clones only, minus some. This table has under 15,000 clones, 77% appearing once. What was sequenced was gut tissue. The receptor source for this set is a boy aged 5-17 years who was a control in a study of pediatric ulcerative colitis. CDR3s include the opening cysteine and the closing phenylalanine or tryptophan. The D gene is left open where the match is weak. A clone size is listed for some rows: how often the clone was seen (once, few, many), or a class if it is expanded.

NA,TRBV4-2,TRBJ1-1,NA,TGTGCCAGCAGCCAAGGTAAGGGCACTGAAGCTTTCTTT,CASSQGKGTEAFF
NA,TRBV2,TRBJ1-6,TRBD1,TGTGCCAGCAGGGGGCGAAGACAGGGAAACAATTCACCCCTCCACTTT,CASRGRRQGNNSPLHF
NA,TRBV5-1,TRBJ1-1,NA,TGCGCCAGCAGCCAACAGGGTAATAAGGGGAACACTGAAGCTTTCTTT,CASSQQGNKGNTEAFF
few,TRBV30,TRBJ2-2,TRBD1,TGTGCCCGGAGGACAGGCGCGAACACCGGGGAGCTGTTTTTT,CARRTGANTGELFF
NA,TRBV6-5,TRBJ2-3,NA,TGTGCCAGCGGAATTAGGGCTAGCAGTACAGATACGCAGTATTTT,CASGIRASSTDTQYF
NA,TRBV5-1,TRBJ1-2,NA,TGCGCCAGCAGCTTGGGTAGCGCAGGGACTGCCTATGGCTACACCTTC,CASSLGSAGTAYGYTF
NA,TRBV6-5,TRBJ1-5,NA,TGTGCCAGCAGTTACGGACAGCCTGATCAGCCCCAGCATTTT,CASSYGQPDQPQHF
NA,TRBV4-2,TRBJ1-3,TRBD1,TGTGCCAGCAGCCCCCGACAGGGCTCTGGAAACACCATATATTTT,CASSPRQGSGNTIYF
NA,TRBV30,TRBJ2-1,NA,TGTGCCTCCTGGTTAAAGAGGAGACTAGGCCACAATGAGCAGTTCTTC,CASWLKRRLGHNEQFF
NA,TRBV6-1,TRBJ2-5,TRBD2,TGTGCCAGCAGGCGACCGGGGGGGCAAGAGACCCAGTACTTC,CASRRPGGQETQYF
NA,TRBV15,TRBJ2-7,TRBD1,TGTGCCACCAGCAGAGATGCGGACAGGGCTGGAGAGCAGTACTTC,CATSRDADRAGEQYF
medium-sized,TRBV7-3,TRBJ2-1,TRBD2,TGTGCCAGCAGCTTAAGCGGGAGGGCCAATGAGCAGTTCTTC,CASSLSGRANEQFF
NA,TRBV12-5,TRBJ1-4,TRBD1,TGTGCTAGTGGTCACGACAGGGGGCGAGGAACTAATGAAAAACTGTTTTTT,CASGHDRGRGTNEKLFF
NA,TRBV7-8,TRBJ2-2,NA,TGTGCCAGCACACAGCGCGGCCTCGCGAACACCGGGGAGCTGTTTTTT,CASTQRGLANTGELFF
NA,TRBV6-1,TRBJ2-1,NA,TGTGCCAGCAGTGTTGAGGGGAATGAGCAGTTCTTC,CASSVEGNEQFF
few,TRBV6-5,TRBJ2-7,TRBD1,TGTGCCAGCACTAAGGTGAGGGGGCCCTACGAGCAGTACTTC,CASTKVRGPYEQYF
NA,TRBV5-4,TRBJ2-3,TRBD2,TGTGCCAGCAGCTTGGGGATGCGGGAGAACACAGATACGCAGTATTTT,CASSLGMRENTDTQYF
NA,TRBV2,TRBJ2-1,NA,TGTGCCAGCAATGATCGTAGGACAGCCCGCTCCTACAATGAGCAGTTCTTC,CASNDRRTARSYNEQFF
NA,TRBV19,TRBJ2-2,NA,TGTGCCAGTAGACTCACTAACACCGGGGAGCTGTTTTTT,CASRLTNTGELFF
NA,TRBV9,TRBJ2-7,NA,TGTGCCAGCAGGGGGGACTCCTCCTACGAGCAGTACTTC,CASRGDSSYEQYF
NA,TRBV5-4,TRBJ2-1,NA,TGTGCCAGCAGCTTGGTTAGGGGTCCATCCGGTGAGCAGTTCTTC,CASSLVRGPSGEQFF
NA,TRBV11-3,TRBJ2-1,NA,TGTGCCAGCAGCTTAGTGGGGACGATCTACGAGCAGTTCTTC,CASSLVGTIYEQFF
NA,TRBV7-2,TRBJ2-1,NA,TGTGCCAGCAGCTTAGAACGGGGATACTACAATGAGCAGTTCTTC,CASSLERGYYNEQFF
NA,TRBV10-3,TRBJ2-5,NA,TGTGCCATCAGTGTGTCAGAGACCCAGTACTTC,CAISVSETQYF
NA,TRBV4-2,TRBJ1-1,NA,TGTGCCAGCAGCCAAGATCTTAGGACAGCCATTAACACTGAAGCTTTCTTT,CASSQDLRTAINTEAFF
NA,TRBV7-8,TRBJ2-2,NA,TGTGCCAGCAGCTTAGCAACTAGCCTGGGGACCGGGGAGCTGTTTTTT,CASSLATSLGTGELFF
NA,TRBV5-6,TRBJ2-7,TRBD2,TGTGCCAGCACATACGACGGGAGGGAGCAGTACTTC,CASTYDGREQYF
once,TRBV9,TRBJ2-1,NA,TGTGCCAGCAGCGTCCGGGAAAAATCCTACAATGAGCAGTTCTTC,CASSVREKSYNEQFF
NA,TRBV2,TRBJ2-1,NA,TGTGCCAGCAGTGGATCAGCGGCCCGCGGTAGTGAGCAGTTCTTC,CASSGSAARGSEQFF